These 31 T cell receptor beta chains came from one sample sequenced in a study of blood T cell repertoires in COVID-19 (dated by TCRdb to about 2020). The library relied on the immunoSEQ multiplex PCR assay. Here the immuneACCESS table is served through TCRdb, limited to in-frame sequences with V and J called. Missing clones are a known gap in these copies; in checked studies unresolved V genes cover under half, and the rest lacks a known reason. Within this sample are roughly 200,000 clones, with approximately 80% of them counted one time only. Together, the top ten hold more than 9.5% of the sample. The sequencing input was peripheral blood. Source of these receptors: a woman aged 40 to 49 with COVID-19, enrolled during active disease.

This clone has only one observation. This chain uses TRBV5-6 with TRBJ1-2, with D uncertain. CDR1 is SGHDT and CDR2 is YYEEEE in the germline V gene. The CDR3 totals 13 residues. Trimming left V 3 bases short and J 2 bases short, with 8 bases between. In nucleotides, the CDR3 is TGTGCCAGCAGCTGGAGAGGGAACTATGGCTACACCTTC. Its protein is CASSWRGNYGYTF.

The CDR3 DNA follows: TGTGCCAGCAGAACACAGGGATTCGGCAATCAGCCCCAGCATTTT. Encoded protein: CASRTQGFGNQPQHF. The chain joins TRBV6-5 to TRBJ1-5; D is possibly TRBD1 (6 bases). CDR1 is MNHEY and CDR2 is SVGAGI in the germline V gene. CDR3 length: 15 residues. The ends were cut back, 6 bases at V and 2 bases at J, with 14 bases in the middle.

The V and J genes are TRBV6-1 and TRBJ2-2; possibly TRBD2 for D (6 bases). Germline CDR1 and CDR2: MNHNS and SASEGT. V was clipped by 1 base and J by 4 bases, with 13 bases between them. This CDR3 has 16 residues. This CDR3 reads CASSEVGGYGTGELFF. CDR3 coding DNA: TGTGCCAGCAGTGAAGTAGGAGGGTACGGCACCGGGGAGCTGTTTTTT.

The chain carries TRBV6-5 and TRBJ2-4, with D perhaps TRBD2 (6 bases). CDR1 and CDR2 from the germline V gene are MNHEY and SVGAGI. Trimming stripped 8 bases from V and 8 bases from J, with 16 bases between. This CDR3 region has 13 residues. DNA of the CDR3: TGTGCCAGCTGCGGGGTATTTAATGACATTCAGTACTTC. Its protein is CASCGVFNDIQYF.

The genes are TRBV27 and TRBJ2-3; D remains unclear. This CDR3 is built from 14 residues. The germline V gene encodes CDR1 MNHEY and CDR2 SMNVEV (reference sequence). V was cut by 5 bases and J by 2 bases, with 11 bases left in between. The CDR3 loop reads CASSPYHPTDTQYF. CDR3 nucleotides: TGTGCCAGCAGTCCCTACCACCCCACAGATACGCAGTATTTT.

The chain uses TRBV5-1 and TRBJ2-5; D perhaps matches TRBD1 (6 bases). Germline V gene sequence: CDR1 SGHRS, CDR2 YFSETQ. This CDR3 has 13 amino acids. The ends were cut back, 7 bases at V and 2 bases at J, with 12 bases in the middle. CDR3 protein: CASRRDTQETQYF. The CDR3 DNA reads TGCGCCAGCCGAAGGGACACACAAGAGACCCAGTACTTC.

V gene TRBV19 combines with J gene TRBJ2-1; TRBD2 agrees at 9 bases. CDR1 is LNHDA, CDR2 SQIVND, per germline (reference sequence). The V gene end was trimmed by 3 bases and the J gene end by 4 bases; junction bases not matched to a gene: 10. The CDR3 is 17 residues long. CDR3 coding DNA: TGTGCCAGTAGTATGGGACTTGGGCTAGCGGGGTACAATGAGCAGTTCTTC. Protein: CASSMGLGLAGYNEQFF.

J is TRBJ1-4 and V is TRBV7-2; D unclear. From germline, CDR1 is SGHTA and CDR2 FQGNSA. CDR3 size: 13 residues. With 5 bases removed from V and 8 bases from J, the gap between germline ends came to 12 bases. CDR3 DNA: TGTGCCAGCAGCCCTAGTCCTCTGGAAAAACTGTTTTTT. Encoded protein: CASSPSPLEKLFF. The variable domain in full, completed from reference TRBV7-2 and TRBJ1-4, reads GAGVSQSPSNKVTEKGKDVELRCDPISGHTALYWYRQSLGQGLEFLIYFQGNSAPDKSGLPSDRFSAERTGGSVSTLTIQRTQQEDSAVYLCASSPSPLEKLFFGSGTQLSVL.

The chain employs TRBV11-3 and TRBJ2-2, with 8 bases lining up with TRBD1. The ends lost 5 bases at V and 2 bases at J; junction bases unmatched: 7. The CDR3 is 16 residues long. Germline loops: CDR1 SGHNT, CDR2 YENEEA. CDR3 loop: CASSSPGQGNTGELFF. Written as DNA, the CDR3 is TGTGCCAGCAGCAGCCCCGGACAGGGCAACACCGGGGAGCTGTTTTTT.

The J gene is TRBJ2-1, the V gene TRBV4-2; maybe TRBD1 (6 bases). Trimming shortened V by 1 base and J by 6 bases, and 13 bases separated the two germline ends. Germline CDR1 and CDR2: LGHNA and YNFKEQ. The CDR3 loop spans 15 amino acids. This CDR3 is CASSQVAQGSNEQFF. CDR3 in DNA: TGTGCCAGCAGCCAAGTTGCCCAGGGGTCCAATGAGCAGTTCTTC.

The chain recombines TRBV4-2 with TRBJ2-7; 13 nucleotides agree with TRBD2. The ends lost 0 bases at V and 2 bases at J; junction bases unmatched: 1. The V gene's germline CDR1 is LGHNA and CDR2 YNFKEQ. There are 16 residues in the CDR3. CDR3 in amino acids: CASSQEGLAGPYEQYF. The CDR3 nucleotides read TGTGCCAGCAGCCAAGAGGGACTAGCGGGACCCTACGAGCAGTACTTC.

In this sample, this clone turned up a few times. The V and J genes are TRBV29-1 and TRBJ1-5; D not resolved. This CDR3 contains 12 residues. Looked up from germline, CDR1 is SQVTM and CDR2 is ANQGSEA. Deletions cut 3 bases from V and 3 bases from J, with 6 bases between. In nucleotides, the CDR3 is TGCAGCGTTGAGTCAAACAATCAGCCCCAGCATTTT. Amino acids: CSVESNNQPQHF.

The V and J genes are TRBV10-1 and TRBJ1-4, with TRBD1 identical over 7 bases. Germline CDR1 and CDR2: WNHNN and SYGVQD (reference sequence). CDR3 length: 13 residues. J lost 8 bases, V lost 5 bases, and 5 bases had no gene match. CDR3 DNA: TGCGCCAGCAGTAAGACAGGGCAAGAAAAACTGTTTTTT. This translates into CASSKTGQEKLFF.

J is TRBJ2-2 and V is TRBV5-1, with 9 bases lining up with TRBD1. CDR1 SGHRS and CDR2 YFSETQ come from the germline V gene. The junction had 13 bases not matched to a gene; V was cut back by 7 bases and J by 0 bases. The CDR3 loop spans 18 amino acids. The CDR3 here is CASVSDRGMSANTGELFF. As DNA, the CDR3 is TGCGCCAGCGTTAGCGACAGGGGGATGTCAGCGAACACCGGGGAGCTGTTTTTT.

This sequence joins TRBV5-4 and TRBJ2-7; the match to TRBD2 covers 7 bases. This CDR3 spans 16 amino acids. V was clipped by 0 bases and J by 2 bases; unmatched bases: 8. Looked up from germline, CDR1 is SGHNT and CDR2 is YYREEE (reference sequence). The CDR3 DNA is TGTGCCAGCAGCTTGGCCGTAGCGGGCCCAGCCTACGAGCAGTACTTC. It translates to CASSLAVAGPAYEQYF.

This clone has only a few counts. The rearrangement links TRBV4-1 to TRBJ1-2; a possible D gene is TRBD1 (5 bases). This CDR3 comprises 14 residues. V was shortened by 5 bases and J by 5 bases, with 15 bases between the two germline ends. In germline, CDR1 is MGHRA, CDR2 YSYEKL. Here the CDR3 reads CASSKRDAGYGYTF. The CDR3 region has the DNA TGCGCCAGCAGCAAGCGGGACGCGGGGTATGGCTACACCTTC.

The chain combines TRBV11-3 with TRBJ1-1; weak D call: TRBD1 (5 bases). CDR1 SGHNT and CDR2 YENEEA come from the germline V gene. Trimming removed 1 base at V and 6 bases at J, with 9 bases between. The CDR3 runs 13 residues. CDR3 sequence: CASSLAGSPEAFF. CDR3 in DNA: TGTGCCAGCAGCTTAGCAGGGTCTCCTGAAGCTTTCTTT. The full variable domain, completed using reference TRBV11-3 and TRBJ1-1, is EAGVVQSPRYKIIEKKQPVAFWCNPISGHNTLYWYLQNLGQGPELLIRYENEEAVDDSQLPKDRFSAERLKGVDSTLKIQPAELGDSAVYLCASSLAGSPEAFFGQGTRLTVV.

The gene calls are TRBV5-4 and TRBJ1-3; D may be TRBD1 (6 bases). The CDR3 spans 14 residues. The germline CDR1 and CDR2 sequences are SGHNT and YYREEE (reference sequence). Trimming stripped 3 bases from V and 3 bases from J, with 10 bases between. DNA for the CDR3: TGTGCCAGCAGCTCGAGGACAGTTGGAAACACCATATATTTT. Its protein is CASSSRTVGNTIYF.

In nucleotides, the CDR3 is TGTGCCAGCAGCCTCGGACAGGGCTCCGAGCAGTTCTTC. Its translation is CASSLGQGSEQFF. V gene TRBV7-8 combines with J gene TRBJ2-1; TRBD1 aligns across 8 bases. J lost 10 bases, V lost 5 bases, and 7 bases had no gene match. Germline V gene lookup returns CDR1 SGHVS and CDR2 FQNEAQ. This CDR3 is built from 13 residues. The full variable domain, its missing parts supplied by reference TRBV7-8 and TRBJ2-1, is GAGVSQSPRYKVAKRGQDVALRCDPISGHVSLFWYQQALGQGPEFLTYFQNEAQLDKSGLPSDRFFAERPEGSVSTLKIQRTQQEDSAVYLCASSLGQGSEQFFGPGTRLTVL.

V is TRBV30 and J is TRBJ1-2; D is unresolved. V was pared by 4 bases and J by 4 bases, with 19 bases between. CDR3 length: 15 amino acids. CDR1 GTSNPN and CDR2 SVGIG come from the germline V gene (reference sequence). The CDR3 DNA follows: TGTGCCTGGAATCCAGCGGTGGGAGTCGGCTATGGCTACACCTTC. Amino acid sequence: CAWNPAVGVGYGYTF.

On this clone: Other DNA sequences in the sample encode the same CDR3. The V gene is TRBV28, the J gene TRBJ2-7; D is undetermined. Germline V gene sequence: CDR1 MDHEN, CDR2 SYDVKM. There are 11 residues in the CDR3. Trimming took 7 bases from V and 3 from J, leaving 7 bases between them. CDR3 residues: CASTSFYEQYF. For the CDR3, the DNA is TGTGCCAGCACCAGTTTCTACGAGCAGTACTTC.

The V call is TRBV19, the J call TRBJ1-5; D might be TRBD1 (6 bases). The CDR3 sequence is 15 residues long. Germline loops: CDR1 LNHDA, CDR2 SQIVND (reference sequence). Trimming removed 1 base from V and 6 bases from J, with 13 bases in between. DNA of the CDR3: TGTGCCAGTAGTATAGGAGGGGGATGGGGTCAGCCCCAGCATTTT. It encodes CASSIGGGWGQPQHF.

The chain joins TRBV7-9 to TRBJ2-7; 8 nucleotides line up with TRBD1. CDR1 SEHNR and CDR2 FQNEAQ come from the germline V gene (reference sequence). This CDR3 is built from 15 residues. V was clipped by 3 bases and J by 3 bases; unmatched bases: 7. DNA of the CDR3: TGTGCCAGCAGCTTCTTGTCGACAGGGGACTACGAGCAGTACTTC. It is translated as CASSFLSTGDYEQYF.

The genes are TRBV4-1 and TRBJ2-7; TRBD2 aligns across 7 bases. J was trimmed by 4 bases and V by 3 bases; bases with no gene match: 6. The germline CDR1 and CDR2 sequences are MGHRA and YSYEKL. The CDR3 length is 14 residues. In DNA, the CDR3 is TGCGCCAGCAGCCAGCTAGCGGCTACTTACGAGCAGTACTTC. Translation gives CASSQLAATYEQYF.

The V and J genes are TRBV9 and TRBJ2-6; D is possibly TRBD1 (7 bases). V lost 3 bases and J lost 4, with 23 bases in between. Per the germline V gene, CDR1 is SGDLS and CDR2 is YYNGEE. The CDR3 loop spans 19 amino acids. The CDR3 is CASSGSRGTVGSGANVLTF. The CDR3 bases are TGTGCCAGCAGCGGCTCCCGGGGGACAGTTGGGTCCGGGGCCAACGTCCTGACTTTC.

The chain couples TRBV29-1 to TRBJ2-1; 8 positions agree with TRBD1. This CDR3 comprises 13 residues. V lost 6 bases to trimming and J lost 5 bases; unmatched junction nucleotides: 6. Germline loops: CDR1 SQVTM, CDR2 ANQGSEA. As DNA, the CDR3 is TGCAGCGTGCGACAGGGGTGGGACAATGAGCAGTTCTTC. Its protein product is CSVRQGWDNEQFF.

The chain carries TRBV13 and TRBJ2-4; 8 bases match TRBD1. V trimming: 5 bases; J trimming: 9 bases; junction bases outside the gene matches: 9. This CDR3 region has 14 residues. Germline V gives CDR1 PRHDT, CDR2 FYEKMQ (reference sequence). CDR3 protein: CASSPEDRDSIQYF. In DNA form, the CDR3 reads TGTGCCAGCAGCCCGGAGGACAGGGACAGCATTCAGTACTTC. Supplemented by reference TRBV13 and TRBJ2-4, the full variable domain reads AAGVIQSPRHLIKEKRETATLKCYPIPRHDTVYWYQQGPGQDPQFLISFYEKMQSDKGSIPDRFSAQQFSDYHSELNMSSLELGDSALYFCASSPEDRDSIQYFGAGTRLSVL.

The chain uses TRBV7-9 and TRBJ1-1, with 8 bases that match TRBD1. This CDR3 is 12 amino acids long. Looked up from germline, CDR1 is SEHNR and CDR2 is FQNEAQ (reference sequence). V trimming: 5 bases; J trimming: 11 bases; junction bases outside the gene matches: 7. The CDR3 spells CASSRQGSPAFF. The CDR3, as DNA: TGTGCCAGCAGCAGACAGGGGAGTCCGGCTTTCTTT. Based on the CDR3 plus reference TRBV7-9 and TRBJ1-1, the full variable domain is DTGVSQNPRHKITKRGQNVTFRCDPISEHNRLYWYRQTLGQGPEFLTYFQNEAQLEKSRLLSDRFSAERPKGSFSTLEIQRTEQGDSAMYLCASSRQGSPAFFGQGTRLTVV.

The rearrangement joins TRBV11-2 to TRBJ1-6; 7 nucleotides line up with TRBD1. CDR3 length: 15 residues. Looked up from germline, CDR1 is SGHAT and CDR2 is FQNNGV. J was trimmed by 5 bases and V by 6 bases; bases with no gene match: 7. The CDR3 DNA reads as TGTGCCAGCAGTAATCAGGGGGACCATAATTCACCCCTCCACTTT. As protein: CASSNQGDHNSPLHF.

The gene calls are TRBV7-8 and TRBJ2-1; 7 nucleotides agree with TRBD1. This CDR3 spans 14 amino acids. Germline V gene sequence: CDR1 SGHVS, CDR2 FQNEAQ. V dropped 5 bases and J dropped 6; count of bases not matched to a gene: 7. CDR3 residues: CASSGTVNPNEQFF. In nucleotides, the CDR3 is TGTGCCAGCAGCGGGACAGTCAATCCCAATGAGCAGTTCTTC.

This clone was found once. The CDR3 is CASSVRQGFGGELFF. The CDR3 DNA sequence: TGTGCCAGCAGCGTACGTCAGGGCTTCGGCGGGGAGCTGTTTTTT. The chain combines TRBV9 with TRBJ2-2, with D maybe TRBD1 (5 bases). Germline V gives CDR1 SGDLS, CDR2 YYNGEE. The CDR3 is 15 amino acids. Deletions cut 1 base from V and 7 bases from J, with 14 bases between. The variable domain in full, completed from reference TRBV9 and TRBJ2-2, reads DSGVTQTPKHLITATGQRVTLRCSPRSGDLSVYWYQQSLDQGLQFLIQYYNGEERAKGNILERFSAQQFPDLHSELNLSSLELGDSALYFCASSVRQGFGGELFFGEGSRLTVL.